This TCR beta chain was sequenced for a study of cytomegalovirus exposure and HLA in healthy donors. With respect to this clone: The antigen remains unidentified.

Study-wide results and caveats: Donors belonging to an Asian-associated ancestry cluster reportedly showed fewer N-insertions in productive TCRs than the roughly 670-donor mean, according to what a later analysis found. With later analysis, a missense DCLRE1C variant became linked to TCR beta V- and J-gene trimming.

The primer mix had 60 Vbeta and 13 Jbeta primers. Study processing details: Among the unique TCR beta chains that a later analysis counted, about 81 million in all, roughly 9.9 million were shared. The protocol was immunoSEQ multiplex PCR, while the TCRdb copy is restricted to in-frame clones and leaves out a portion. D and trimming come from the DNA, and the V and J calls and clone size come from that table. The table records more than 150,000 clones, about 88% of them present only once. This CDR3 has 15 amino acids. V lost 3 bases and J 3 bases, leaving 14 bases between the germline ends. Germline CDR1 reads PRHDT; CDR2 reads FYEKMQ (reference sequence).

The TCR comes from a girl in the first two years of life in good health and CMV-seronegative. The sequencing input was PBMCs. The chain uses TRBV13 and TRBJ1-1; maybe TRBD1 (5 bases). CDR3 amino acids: CASSLRPQGDTEAFF. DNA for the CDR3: TGTGCCAGCAGCTTGCGACCTCAAGGGGACACTGAAGCTTTCTTT.